The present entry profiles one T cell receptor (beta chain) with its context. What it binds is unknown. This sample is part of a study of T cells in Graves' hyperthyroidism and ophthalmopathy. Study-level findings and limits: Most thyroid clonotypes that were expanded above 0.001 also turned up in blood.

The CDR3 totals 14 residues. CDR1 is DFQATT, CDR2 SNEGSKA, per germline (reference sequence). Germline trimming cut 6 bases from V and 1 base from J; bases unmatched to any gene: 5. The source material, RNA transcripts, was used to amplify TCR beta CDR3 regions. TCR CDR3 regions were first amplified by RT-PCR with HTBI primers. TCRdb passed the multiplex PCR reads through MiXCR, listing each CDR3 protein once. The table lists some 510,000 distinct CDR3 sequences, about half of them singletons. Not enrolled were patients with uncontrolled infection, other autoimmune disease, pregnancy or lactation. The diagnostic basis comprised clinical symptoms, serum thyroxine and TRAb, thyroid ultrasound and orbital computed tomography.

Input material: peripheral blood or thyroid tissue (not recorded which). The sequence derives from a woman under 30 with Graves' hyperthyroidism. V gene TRBV20-1 combines with J gene TRBJ2-7, with 11 bases lining up with TRBD2. CDR3: CSAGLAALSYEQYF. The CDR3 DNA follows: TGCAGTGCGGGACTAGCGGCTCTGTCCTACGAGCAGTACTTC.